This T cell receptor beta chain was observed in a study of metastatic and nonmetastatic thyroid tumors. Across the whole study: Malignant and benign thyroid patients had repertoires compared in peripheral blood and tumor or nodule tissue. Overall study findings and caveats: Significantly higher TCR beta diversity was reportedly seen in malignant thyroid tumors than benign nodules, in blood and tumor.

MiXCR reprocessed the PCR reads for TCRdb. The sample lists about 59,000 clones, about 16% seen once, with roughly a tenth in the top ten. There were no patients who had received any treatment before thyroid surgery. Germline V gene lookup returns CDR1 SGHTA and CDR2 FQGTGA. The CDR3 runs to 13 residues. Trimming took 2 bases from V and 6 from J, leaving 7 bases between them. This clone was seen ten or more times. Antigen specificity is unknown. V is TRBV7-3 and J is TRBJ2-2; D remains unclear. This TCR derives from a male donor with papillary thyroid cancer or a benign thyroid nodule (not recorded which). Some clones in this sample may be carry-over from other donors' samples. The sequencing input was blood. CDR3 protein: CASSLQGAGELFF. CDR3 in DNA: TGTGCCAGCAGCTTACAAGGCGCCGGGGAGCTGTTTTTT.